This TCR beta chain was sequenced during a study of tumor-infiltrating lymphocytes in primary liver carcinoma. This clonotype appeared many times. Per the germline V gene, CDR1 is LGHNA and CDR2 is YNFKEQ. This CDR3 is built from 17 residues. Co-extraction of both nucleic acids (RNA and DNA) used about 17-33 mg of unsorted bulk tissue. All tumor specimens exceeded 75% viable tumor cells. Researchers generated TCR beta cDNA from roughly 510 ng of total RNA, relying on a constant-region primer. Amplification in three nested multiplex PCR rounds with slightly modified ARM-PCR gave rise to TCR beta libraries. Amplification in the first two PCR rounds was performed using TRBV1-TRBV30 forward primers and a C-beta reverse primer for approximately 10 cycles each. TCRdb reanalysed the multiplex PCR reads using MiXCR and keeps one entry per CDR3 protein. The sample has approximately 30,000 distinct CDR3 sequences; approximately 71% are singletons.

The receptor's source is a woman in her twenties or thirties with primary liver carcinoma and hepatitis B virus infection. Source material: liver tumor tissue from sampling region 3. Subset meaning: tumor region T3, left-lateral pole. This chain links TRBV4-2 with TRBJ2-7, with 13 bases fitting TRBD2. This CDR3 reads CVTTGLAGVYKSYEQYF. DNA for the CDR3: TGTGTCACTACTGGACTAGCGGGAGTTTATAAGTCCTACGAGCAGTACTTC.